The rows below give T cell receptor beta chains drawn from one sample of a study of blood T cell repertoires in COVID-19. Clones were sequenced by immunoSEQ multiplex PCR, and TCRdb holds only the in-frame ones, with some missing. Altogether approximately 150,000 clones are present, about 87% being singletons, with the ten largest covering over 35%. Specimen: peripheral blood. All receptors derive from a man in his forties or fifties who had recovered from COVID-19. CDR3s include the opening cysteine and the closing phenylalanine or tryptophan. The order of the fields is D gene, clone size, V gene, J gene, CDR3 protein, CDR3 DNA. The D gene is left open where the match is weak. Size is stated for part of the rows, as once, few or many counts, or as a class when the clone is expanded.

.	.	TRBV5-5	TRBJ2-5	CASSPADNPRGTQYF	TGTGCCAGCAGCCCCGCCGACAACCCCAGGGGGACCCAGTACTTC
TRBD1	.	TRBV6-1	TRBJ2-3	CASSEAQGAGADTQYF	TGTGCCAGCAGTGAAGCGCAGGGGGCTGGGGCAGATACGCAGTATTTT
TRBD1	.	TRBV6-5	TRBJ1-3	CASIRDRELGNTIYF	TGTGCCAGCATCCGGGACAGGGAATTAGGAAACACCATATATTTT
.	.	TRBV18	TRBJ1-2	CASSPSLLGARSHYGYTF	TGTGCCAGCTCACCCTCGTTGCTAGGTGCGAGGTCCCACTATGGCTACACCTTC
.	once	TRBV7-2	TRBJ1-2	CASSLGRGNYYGYTF	TGTGCCAGCAGCCTTGGACGCGGGAACTACTATGGCTACACCTTC
TRBD2	.	TRBV11-2	TRBJ2-1	CASSPLAGYNEQFF	TGTGCCAGCAGCCCACTAGCGGGATACAATGAGCAGTTCTTC
TRBD2	.	TRBV5-6	TRBJ2-7	CASSLEGLAGASSYEQYF	TGTGCCAGCAGCTTGGAAGGACTAGCGGGGGCCTCCTCCTACGAGCAGTACTTC
TRBD1	.	TRBV5-1	TRBJ1-4	CASTLEGAANEKLFF	TGCGCCAGCACACTCGAGGGGGCGGCTAATGAAAAACTGTTTTTT
TRBD2	.	TRBV5-1	TRBJ2-2	CASSLAGEAGELFF	TGCGCCAGCAGCTTAGCGGGGGAGGCCGGGGAGCTGTTTTTT
.	.	TRBV6-5	TRBJ2-3	CASSRVGTDTQYF	TGTGCCAGCAGCCGGGTCGGAACAGATACGCAGTATTTT
.	many	TRBV7-9	TRBJ1-1	CASSLSLATEAFF	TGTGCCAGCAGCTTATCGTTGGCCACTGAAGCTTTCTTT
.	.	TRBV7-6	TRBJ2-2	CASSLAMGGVQYTGELFF	TGTGCCAGCAGCTTAGCGATGGGGGGTGTTCAGTACACCGGGGAGCTGTTTTTT
TRBD1	.	TRBV2	TRBJ2-1	CASSNYRGPYNEQFF	TGTGCCAGCAGCAACTACAGGGGCCCCTACAATGAGCAGTTCTTC
TRBD1	.	TRBV7-3	TRBJ2-5	CASSLRGGLETQYF	TGTGCCAGCAGCTTAAGAGGGGGCCTGGAGACCCAGTACTTC
.	.	TRBV6-5	TRBJ1-2	CASSYSAGVGYGYTF	TGTGCCAGCAGTTACTCCGCGGGGGTGGGGTATGGCTACACCTTC